The 21 T cell receptor beta chains presented below share a single source sample, sequenced in a study of PD-1 blockade in classical Hodgkin lymphoma. All the patients suffered relapse after autologous stem cell transplantation, and brentuximab vedotin exposure differed. This table comes from immunoSEQ multiplex PCR, and its TCRdb copy is limited to in-frame clones, with some not included. The sample has 11,000 or so clones, approximately 81% seen once. The material sequenced was peripheral blood mononuclear cells (PBMCs), taken at baseline. These receptors came from a human donor with classical Hodgkin lymphoma.

The chain has TRBV6-1 and TRBJ2-5; 7 nucleotides match TRBD2. Germline-derived CDR1 and CDR2 are MNHNS and SASEGT. The CDR3 has 12 residues. V lost 6 bases, J lost 5 bases, and 3 bases stayed unmatched. The CDR3 spells CASRGREETQYF. The CDR3 DNA reads TGTGCCAGCAGAGGGCGGGAGGAGACCCAGTACTTC.

The chain joins TRBV11-2 to TRBJ1-1, with D possibly TRBD1 on 6 matching bases. Germline V lookup: CDR1 SGHAT, CDR2 FQNNGV. V was trimmed by 5 bases and J by 4 bases, leaving 14 bases between them. The CDR3 contains 14 residues. Here the CDR3 reads CASSEEGGPTEAFF. CDR3 bases: TGTGCCAGCAGCGAGGAGGGGGGGCCCACTGAAGCTTTCTTT.

Concerning this clone: Given a far larger clone just one base away, this is likely a sequencing read error. Additional DNA sequences in this sample encode the identical CDR3. The chain employs TRBV7-2 and TRBJ1-4, with TRBD1 matching 7 bases. CDR1 is SGHTA and CDR2 is FQGNSA in the germline V gene. CDR3 length: 16 residues. V was clipped by 5 bases and J by 4 bases; unmatched bases: 10. CDR3 amino acids: CASSPQGGQSNEKLFF. CDR3 DNA sequence: TGTGCCAGCAGCCCTCAAGGGGGACAGAGTAATGAAAAACTGTTTTTT.

The chain couples TRBV28 to TRBJ2-1; D ambiguous. The V and J ends lost 4 bases and 2 bases respectively, with 3 bases between them. The germline gives CDR1 MDHEN, CDR2 SYDVKM. The CDR3 runs 12 residues. The CDR3 DNA reads as TGTGCCAGCAGTTCACCCTACAATGAGCAGTTCTTC. This gives the protein CASSSPYNEQFF.

This clone occurred a few times. The chain links TRBV27 to TRBJ1-5, with D perhaps TRBD1 (5 bases). The CDR3 length is 14 residues. Trimming cost V 6 bases and J 1 base, with 10 bases left between them. Germline V CDR1 and CDR2: MNHEY, SMNVEV (reference sequence). CDR3 region: CASRLQGSNQPQHF. CDR3 bases: TGTGCCAGCAGGTTGCAGGGCAGCAATCAGCCCCAGCATTTT.

The V gene is TRBV2, the J gene TRBJ1-2; D is uncertain. The V end was cut by 8 bases, the J end by 3 bases, with 16 bases between. Per the germline V gene, CDR1 is SNHLY and CDR2 is FYNNEI. This CDR3 has 14 residues. The CDR3 DNA reads as TGTGCCAGCGAGGTCGAGGGAGGATACTATGGCTACACCTTC. This gives the protein CASEVEGGYYGYTF.

The V call is TRBV29-1, the J call TRBJ1-1; no definite D call. The CDR3 is 12 amino acids. The V gene's germline CDR1 is SQVTM and CDR2 ANQGSEA. V lost 7 bases to trimming and J lost 5 bases, with 14 bases between them. CDR3 amino acids: CSARGGRTEAFF. The DNA of the CDR3 is TGCAGCGCTCGGGGTGGTCGAACTGAAGCTTTCTTT.

V usage is TRBV6-9 and J usage is TRBJ2-7; D unclear. CDR3 length equals 13 residues. The germline V gene encodes CDR1 MNHGY and CDR2 SVAAGI. V was shortened by 6 bases and J by 3 bases, with 12 bases between the two germline ends. CDR3 nucleotides: TGTGCCAGCAGCTTGGACGGACGCTACGAGCAGTACTTC. Protein product: CASSLDGRYEQYF.

The chain joins TRBV6-6 to TRBJ2-1, with TRBD2 as a possible D gene (6 bases). V lost 0 bases to trimming and J lost 9 bases, with 12 bases between them. The length of the CDR3 is 14 residues. Germline V gene data show CDR1 as MNHNY and CDR2 as SVGAGI (reference sequence). The CDR3 DNA sequence: TGTGCCAGCAGTTACTCGATCGGGGGAGGTGAGCAGTTCTTC. It is translated as CASSYSIGGGEQFF.

The genes are TRBV28 and TRBJ1-2; D is unclear. CDR1 and CDR2 from the germline V gene are MDHEN and SYDVKM. The CDR3 runs 13 residues. V lost 3 bases and J 2 bases, leaving 7 bases between the germline ends. The DNA of the CDR3 is TGTGCCAGCAGTTTGGATCTCAACTATGGCTACACCTTC. Its protein product is CASSLDLNYGYTF.

The chain employs TRBV6-5 and TRBJ2-7; possibly TRBD2 for D (6 bases). Germline loops: CDR1 MNHEY, CDR2 SVGAGI. This CDR3 has 14 residues. Between the trimmed V and J ends, which lost 7 bases and 6 bases, there was a span of 19 bases. The CDR3 sequence is CASTLGGDNGEQYF. The CDR3 nucleotides read TGTGCCAGCACCCTCGGAGGGGATAACGGCGAGCAGTACTTC.

This chain uses TRBV6-5 with TRBJ2-7, with 9 nucleotides matching TRBD1. Germline V gives CDR1 MNHEY, CDR2 SVGAGI. With V trimmed by 6 bases and J by 6 bases, 12 bases remained unmatched. The CDR3 extends over 15 amino acids. The CDR3 loop reads CASRTTGTGNTEQYF. In DNA, the CDR3 is TGTGCCAGCAGGACAACCGGGACAGGGAATACCGAGCAGTACTTC.

The V and J genes are TRBV12-5 and TRBJ1-1; D is possibly TRBD1 (6 bases). Trimming stripped 0 bases from V and 3 bases from J, with 8 bases between. This CDR3 spans 14 amino acids. Germline CDR1 is LGHNT and CDR2 is FRNRAP. CDR3 loop: CASGLVPGDTEAFF. The DNA for the CDR3 is TGTGCTAGTGGTTTGGTACCAGGGGACACTGAAGCTTTCTTT.

The gene calls are TRBV4-1 and TRBJ2-2; TRBD2 agrees at 9 bases. Trimming cost V 3 bases and J 4 bases; bases outside gene matches: 12. Germline V lookup: CDR1 MGHRA, CDR2 YSYEKL. CDR3 length equals 18 residues. For the CDR3, the DNA is TGCGCCAGCAGCCACCTCACGGGGCGGGGGGGCGGCACCGGGGAGCTGTTTTTT. Translating it yields CASSHLTGRGGGTGELFF.

V and J are TRBV5-4 and TRBJ2-1; tentative D call: TRBD1 (5 bases). Germline loops: CDR1 SGHNT, CDR2 YYREEE (reference sequence). The CDR3 extends over 17 amino acids. The V and J ends lost 0 bases and 9 bases respectively, with 22 bases between them. The CDR3 nucleotides read TGTGCCAGCAGCTTGGTTTCAGGGTCTTTCGGGTATGGTGAGCAGTTCTTC. This translates into CASSLVSGSFGYGEQFF.

The CDR3 is CASSIDQVGDTQYF. DNA of the CDR3: TGTGCCAGTAGTATAGATCAAGTGGGGGATACGCAGTATTTT. The chain uses TRBV19 and TRBJ2-3; D unresolved. V lost 0 bases to trimming and J lost 6 bases, with 10 bases between them. There are 14 residues in the CDR3. Per the germline V gene, CDR1 is LNHDA and CDR2 is SQIVND (reference sequence).

The CDR3 sequence: CASSLSRAYNEQFF. CDR3 coding DNA: TGCGCCAGCAGCTTGTCTCGGGCCTACAATGAGCAGTTCTTC. The rearrangement links TRBV5-1 to TRBJ2-1; D not resolved. In germline, CDR1 is SGHRS, CDR2 YFSETQ. Trimming pared 1 base from V and 2 bases from J, leaving 7 bases between. This CDR3 region has 14 residues.

The rearrangement uses TRBV5-4 and TRBJ2-4, with 7 bases lining up with TRBD2. V was pared by 3 bases and J by 16 bases, with 16 bases of the junction left unmatched. Germline CDR1 is SGHNT and CDR2 is YYREEE (reference sequence). CDR3 length: 14 amino acids. DNA for the CDR3: TGTGCCAGCAGCTATGGGGGGGGACCGCAACAAGGTTACTTC. This translates into CASSYGGGPQQGYF.

The V gene is TRBV4-3, the J gene TRBJ1-4, with D possibly matching TRBD1 (6 bases). Germline V lookup: CDR1 LGHNA, CDR2 YSLEER. Trimming removed 1 base at V and 8 bases at J, with 11 bases between. This CDR3 is built from 14 residues. The CDR3 region is CASSQVQGREKLFF. The CDR3 DNA reads TGCGCCAGCAGCCAAGTCCAGGGGCGCGAAAAACTGTTTTTT.

This chain joins TRBV9 and TRBJ1-2, with a tentative D call TRBD1 (6 bases). CDR1 is SGDLS and CDR2 is YYNGEE in the germline V gene. Trimming took off 4 bases at V and 3 bases at J, with 10 bases between the two ends. The length of the CDR3 is 13 residues. In DNA, the CDR3 is TGTGCCAGCAGCCCACGGACAGACTATGGCTACACCTTC. This codes for CASSPRTDYGYTF.

The chain is built from TRBV10-3 and TRBJ1-1; the match to TRBD1 covers 8 bases. After removal of 3 bases from V and 5 bases from J, the junction contained 5 bases not matched to a gene. Germline V lookup: CDR1 ENHRY, CDR2 SYGVKD. The CDR3 has 14 residues. DNA of the CDR3: TGTGCCATCAGTGACCACAGGGGGGGGACTGAAGCTTTCTTT. It specifies CAISDHRGGTEAFF.